The rows below give T cell receptor beta chains drawn from one sample of a study of cytomegalovirus exposure and HLA in healthy donors. Measured with immunoSEQ multiplex PCR; TCRdb has only the in-frame clones, and not every one. The sample shows 200,000 to 250,000 clones, roughly 89% of them seen only once. What was sequenced was PBMCs. The receptors here all came from a woman aged 18-35 years in good health and CMV-seronegative. CDR3s include the opening cysteine and the closing phenylalanine or tryptophan. A D gene is named only where the DNA matches it firmly. Size is omitted from some rows. Given values are once, few, many or a class for expanded clones.

D gene	V gene	clone size	J gene	CDR3 DNA	CDR3 protein
TRBD1	TRBV18	NA	TRBJ1-1	TGTGCCAGCTCAAGACAGGGGCAGAGCACTGAAGCTTTCTTT	CASSRQGQSTEAFF
TRBD2	TRBV7-3	NA	TRBJ2-2	TGTGCCAGCAGCTTAACTCCTAGCGGGAGCACCGGGGAGCTGTTTTTT	CASSLTPSGSTGELFF
NA	TRBV9	NA	TRBJ2-2	TGTGCCAGCAGCGTAGTCGGGGTGGCCGGGGAGCTGTTTTTT	CASSVVGVAGELFF
TRBD2	TRBV11-3	NA	TRBJ2-7	TGTGCCAGCAGCTCCGCCGGGACTAGCGGGAAGGACGAGCAGTACTTC	CASSSAGTSGKDEQYF
NA	TRBV7-7	NA	TRBJ2-6	TGTGCCAGCAGCTTAGGCACAGCTGGGGCCAACGTCCTGACTTTC	CASSLGTAGANVLTF
TRBD1	TRBV6-6	NA	TRBJ2-7	TGTGCCAGCAGTTCTACACAGGGGAACTCCTACGAGCAGTACTTC	CASSSTQGNSYEQYF
TRBD1	TRBV9	once	TRBJ1-5	TGTGCCAGCAGCGCACAGGGGCTAGGACAGCCCCAGCATTTT	CASSAQGLGQPQHF
TRBD2	TRBV4-1	NA	TRBJ2-7	TGCGCCAGCAGCCGAGGGACTAGCGGGATGGGCGAGCAGTACTTC	CASSRGTSGMGEQYF
TRBD2	TRBV7-9	NA	TRBJ2-5	TGTGCCAGCAGTTCCCCGGCTGGGAGGGCGAGCGGGAGACCAGAGACCCAGTACTTC	CASSSPAGRASGRPETQYF
NA	TRBV30	NA	TRBJ1-4	TGTGCCACAGACAGGAGTGGAAAACTGTTTTTT	CATDRSGKLFF
TRBD1	TRBV5-1	NA	TRBJ1-2	TGCGCCAGCAGCCGGGAACCCGACAGGGTGGATGGCTACACCTTC	CASSREPDRVDGYTF
NA	TRBV11-3	NA	TRBJ2-5	TGTGCCAGCAGCGCAAGCTCCCCTTCGTGGGAGGAGGGGGAGACCCAGTACTTC	CASSASSPSWEEGETQYF
TRBD2	TRBV19	NA	TRBJ2-1	TGTGCCAGTAGTATATTCAGGCTAGCGGACACAAATGAGCAGTTCTTC	CASSIFRLADTNEQFF
TRBD1	TRBV7-6	once	TRBJ1-5	TGTGCCAGCAGCGCCGGGACAGGGGTCGGTCAGCCCCAGCATTTT	CASSAGTGVGQPQHF
TRBD2	TRBV5-5	once	TRBJ2-7	TGTGCCAGCACCACTCTATGGGCCTCTAGCGGAGTCACCTACGAGCAGTACTTC	CASTTLWASSGVTYEQYF
TRBD1	TRBV7-9	once	TRBJ1-4	TGTGCCAGCAGTCAAACCGGCCAGGGGGAACTGTTTTTT	CASSQTGQGELFF
TRBD1	TRBV2	NA	TRBJ2-4	TGTGCCAGCAGTGAAACCGGACAGGAGATAGCCAAAAACATTCAGTACTTC	CASSETGQEIAKNIQYF
NA	TRBV4-2	NA	TRBJ1-3	TGTGCCAGCAGCCAAACCCTCGACGCGACTGCACAAACAATCTTT	CASSQTLDATAQTIF
NA	TRBV5-4	NA	TRBJ2-7	TGTGCCAGCAGCTTTTCCCGAACTTACGAGCAGTACTTC	CASSFSRTYEQYF
NA	TRBV7-8	NA	TRBJ2-7	TGTGCCAGCAGCGCCTGGGACTCCACCGAGCAGTACTTC	CASSAWDSTEQYF
NA	TRBV9	NA	TRBJ2-1	TGTGCCAGCAGCGTAGAGACAGCCTGGAATGAGCAGTTCTTC	CASSVETAWNEQFF
TRBD1	TRBV7-9	NA	TRBJ2-3	TGTGCCAGCAGCTTAGGGGACAGACCATCCACAGATACGCAGTATTTT	CASSLGDRPSTDTQYF
NA	TRBV20-1	NA	TRBJ2-3	TGCAGTGCTAGTGCGGATACGCAGTATTTT	CSASADTQYF
TRBD2	TRBV6-5	once	TRBJ2-5	TGTGCCAGCAGTTACTCTAGCGGGAGGGTTTTCGAGACCCAGTACTTC	CASSYSSGRVFETQYF
NA	TRBV4-1	NA	TRBJ2-1	TGCGCCAGCAGCCAAGAGGTGGGGGCCGTTAGCTCCTACAATGAGCAGTTCTTC	CASSQEVGAVSSYNEQFF
NA	TRBV6-5	NA	TRBJ2-2	TGTGCCAGCAGTGACTCTACCCTTAGAACCGGGGAGCTGTTTTTT	CASSDSTLRTGELFF
NA	TRBV7-2	NA	TRBJ1-3	TGTGCCAGCAGCTTTCGCAGGGGCCGAAACACCATATATTTT	CASSFRRGRNTIYF
TRBD2	TRBV7-3	NA	TRBJ2-7	TGTGCCAGCAGCTTGACTAGCGGGCCCTACGAGCAGTACTTC	CASSLTSGPYEQYF
NA	TRBV7-8	NA	TRBJ1-1	TGTGCCAGCAACCCGAACATGGGGGGAGGGCCCAACACTGAAGCTTTCTTT	CASNPNMGGGPNTEAFF
TRBD2	TRBV2	NA	TRBJ2-3	TGTGCCACCACTAGCGGGGCCTCCACAGATACGCAGTATTTT	CATTSGASTDTQYF
NA	TRBV4-3	once	TRBJ1-2	TGCGCCAGCAGCCAAAGGCCGCTTGCGGGCATTGGCTACACCTTC	CASSQRPLAGIGYTF
NA	TRBV5-4	NA	TRBJ1-4	TGTGCCAGCAGCGCCGGCGGAGGGGGGGGTGATAATGAAAAACTGTTTTTT	CASSAGGGGGDNEKLFF
TRBD1	TRBV6-5	NA	TRBJ2-7	TGTGCCAGCTATAAAGGGGGACAGGGGGCAAGGGAGCAGTACTTC	CASYKGGQGAREQYF
TRBD2	TRBV10-3	NA	TRBJ2-1	TGTGCCATCAGTCAGCGGGAGGTGGCGGGTGAGCAGTTCTTC	CAISQREVAGEQFF
NA	TRBV6-5	NA	TRBJ1-2	TGTGCCAGCAGTTACGAAGAGGGCTACGCGGATGGCTACACCTTC	CASSYEEGYADGYTF
NA	TRBV4-3	NA	TRBJ1-6	TGCGCCAGCAGCCAAGACAGGCCACCAAATTCACCCCTCCACTTT	CASSQDRPPNSPLHF